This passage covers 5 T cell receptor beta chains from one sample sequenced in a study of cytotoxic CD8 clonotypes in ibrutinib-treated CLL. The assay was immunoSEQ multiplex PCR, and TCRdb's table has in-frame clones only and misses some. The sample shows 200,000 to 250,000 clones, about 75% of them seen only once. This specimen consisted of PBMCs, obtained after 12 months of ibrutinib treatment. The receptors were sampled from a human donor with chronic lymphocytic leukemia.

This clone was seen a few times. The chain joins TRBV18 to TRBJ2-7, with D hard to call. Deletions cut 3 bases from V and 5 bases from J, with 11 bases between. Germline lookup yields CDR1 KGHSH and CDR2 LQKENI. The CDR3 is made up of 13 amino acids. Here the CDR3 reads CASSPSIRNEQYF. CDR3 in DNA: TGTGCCAGCTCACCCTCGATTCGTAACGAGCAGTACTTC.

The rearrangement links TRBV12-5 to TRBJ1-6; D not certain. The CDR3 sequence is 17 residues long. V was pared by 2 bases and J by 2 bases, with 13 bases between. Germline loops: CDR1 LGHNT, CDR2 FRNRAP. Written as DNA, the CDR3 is TGTGCTAGTGGTTTGTCTTCGGCTGCCCCCTATAATTCACCCCTCCACTTT. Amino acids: CASGLSSAAPYNSPLHF.

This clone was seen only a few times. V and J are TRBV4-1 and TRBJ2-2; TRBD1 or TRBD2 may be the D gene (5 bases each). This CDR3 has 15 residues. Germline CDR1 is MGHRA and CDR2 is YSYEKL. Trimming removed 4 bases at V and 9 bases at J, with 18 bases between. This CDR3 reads CASSREGPTGRELFF. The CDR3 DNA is TGCGCCAGCAGCCGAGAGGGCCCTACAGGCCGGGAGCTGTTTTTT.

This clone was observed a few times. CDR3 DNA: TGTGCCAGCAGCTTAGGGACAGGCCCTCTCCACTTT. This translates into CASSLGTGPLHF. This chain joins TRBV5-8 and TRBJ1-6; 8 bases line up with TRBD1. Germline values: CDR1 SGHTS, CDR2 YDEGEE. The V segment lost 2 bases and the J segment 16 bases; nucleotides outside the gene matches: 5. The CDR3 is 12 amino acids.

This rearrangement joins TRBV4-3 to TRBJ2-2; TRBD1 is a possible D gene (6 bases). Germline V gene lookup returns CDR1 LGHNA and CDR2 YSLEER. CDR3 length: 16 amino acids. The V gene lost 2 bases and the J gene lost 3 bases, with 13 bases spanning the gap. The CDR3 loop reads CASSQPRGFDTGELFF. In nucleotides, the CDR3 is TGCGCCAGCAGCCAACCCAGGGGATTTGACACCGGGGAGCTGTTTTTT.